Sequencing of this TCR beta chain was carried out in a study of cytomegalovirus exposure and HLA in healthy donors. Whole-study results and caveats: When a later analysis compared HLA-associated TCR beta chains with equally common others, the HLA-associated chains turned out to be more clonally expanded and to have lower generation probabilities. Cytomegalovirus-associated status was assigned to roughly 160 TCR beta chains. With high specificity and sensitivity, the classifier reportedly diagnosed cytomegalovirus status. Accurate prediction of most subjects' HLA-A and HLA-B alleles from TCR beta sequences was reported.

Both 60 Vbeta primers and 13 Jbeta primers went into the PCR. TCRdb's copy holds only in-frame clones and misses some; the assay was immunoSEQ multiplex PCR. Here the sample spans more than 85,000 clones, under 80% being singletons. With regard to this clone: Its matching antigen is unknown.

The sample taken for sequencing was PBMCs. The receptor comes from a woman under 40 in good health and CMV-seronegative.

CDR3 sequence: CASSPVRGVVNTEAFF. The CDR3 DNA follows: TGTGCCAGCTCACCAGTCAGGGGGGTTGTGAACACTGAAGCTTTCTTT. This chain connects TRBV18 to TRBJ1-1; 7 bases are a match to TRBD1. Trimming at V came to 2 bases and at J to 0 bases, leaving 6 bases not matched to a gene. The germline V gene encodes CDR1 KGHSH and CDR2 LQKENI. The CDR3 contains 16 residues.